This TCR beta chain was sequenced for a study of blood T cell repertoires in COVID-19. Turning to the study itself: Sites in the United States, Italy and Spain provided acute and convalescent COVID-19 samples. The cDNA or gDNA used as material had been derived from T cells, B-cell-depleted T cells, or PBMCs.

Per the authors' pipeline: Scientists estimated how many nucleated cells there were by amplifying reference gene primers. Assay used: immunoSEQ multiplex PCR; TCRdb lists only in-frame clones, some missing. From that table come the V and J calls and clone size; the DNA was used to work out D and trimming. Altogether 100,000 to 150,000 clones are present, around 86% being singletons, with the ten largest covering approximately 30%. The CDR3 has 15 residues. Germline CDR1 LGHNT, CDR2 FRNRAP. With 1 base removed from V and 1 base from J, the gap between germline ends came to 10 bases. In its sample, this clone was seen once.

Sequencing was performed on peripheral blood. The receptor was derived from a woman older than 75 with acute or convalescent COVID-19. V is TRBV12-5 and J is TRBJ1-1, with D unclear. CDR3 amino acids: CASGLANTRNTEAFF. The CDR3 DNA reads as TGTGCTAGTGGTTTGGCAAATACACGGAACACTGAAGCTTTCTTT.